The 14 T cell receptor beta chains given below trace back to one sample, sequenced in a study of T cell changes during pregnancy in multiple sclerosis. Libraries were prepared by immunoSEQ multiplex PCR; TCRdb keeps only in-frame clonotypes and omits some of them. This table holds about 40,000 clones, about 94% found once. Sequenced here: peripheral blood, sampled in the third trimester of pregnancy. The source of these receptors is a female donor with multiple sclerosis, enrolled in a pregnancy study.

The chain links TRBV5-1 to TRBJ2-3; 10 bases fit TRBD2. Losses at the gene ends were 4 bases for V and 3 bases for J; bases not matched to a gene: 11. Germline V gene sequence: CDR1 SGHRS, CDR2 YFSETQ. There are 17 residues in the CDR3. CDR3 region: CASSQFPSGGPTDTQYF. CDR3 nucleotide sequence: TGCGCCAGCAGCCAATTTCCTAGCGGGGGACCAACAGATACGCAGTATTTT.

V is TRBV5-6 and J is TRBJ1-4; 9 bases match TRBD1. The CDR3 is 16 amino acids. The germline gives CDR1 SGHDT, CDR2 YYEEEE. Trimming took 3 bases from V and 1 from J; bases not matched to a gene: 4. The CDR3 DNA reads TGTGCCAGCAGCTACGGGACAGGGCGAACTAATGAAAAACTGTTTTTT. Its protein is CASSYGTGRTNEKLFF. Full variable domain (remainder filled in from reference TRBV5-6 and TRBJ1-4): DAGVTQSPTHLIKTRGQQVTLRCSPKSGHDTVSWYQQALGQGPQFIFQYYEEEERQRGNFPDRFSGHQFPNYSSELNVNALLLGDSALYLCASSYGTGRTNEKLFFGSGTQLSVL.

This chain connects TRBV27 to TRBJ1-2; a possible D gene is TRBD1 (6 bases). The length of the CDR3 is 13 residues. Germline V gives CDR1 MNHEY, CDR2 SMNVEV (reference sequence). The ends were cut back, 5 bases at V and 2 bases at J, with 9 bases in the middle. The CDR3: CASSPDRNYGYTF. DNA of the CDR3: TGTGCCAGCAGTCCCGACAGGAACTATGGCTACACCTTC.

In DNA, the CDR3 is TGTGCCAGCAGCTTCTCCGGGACAGCGAACTATGGCTACACCTTC. Amino acids: CASSFSGTANYGYTF. This chain joins TRBV7-2 and TRBJ1-2, with 7 bases identical to TRBD1. CDR1 SGHTA and CDR2 FQGNSA come from the germline V gene. This CDR3 contains 15 residues. The junction had 6 bases not matched to a gene; V was cut back by 3 bases and J by 2 bases. The full variable domain, with the rest looked up from reference TRBV7-2 and TRBJ1-2, is GAGVSQSPSNKVTEKGKDVELRCDPISGHTALYWYRQSLGQGLEFLIYFQGNSAPDKSGLPSDRFSAERTGGSVSTLTIQRTQQEDSAVYLCASSFSGTANYGYTFGSGTRLTVV.

The chain couples TRBV7-2 to TRBJ1-5, with TRBD1 as a possible D gene (5 bases). V was shortened by 5 bases and J by 9 bases, with 14 bases between the two germline ends. The V gene's germline CDR1 is SGHTA and CDR2 FQGNSA. The CDR3 length is 13 residues. The CDR3 protein is CASSPQGGAPQHF. The CDR3 nucleotides are TGTGCCAGCAGCCCGCAGGGAGGGGCGCCCCAGCATTTT. Together with reference TRBV7-2 and TRBJ1-5, the CDR3 gives the full variable domain: GAGVSQSPSNKVTEKGKDVELRCDPISGHTALYWYRQSLGQGLEFLIYFQGNSAPDKSGLPSDRFSAERTGGSVSTLTIQRTQQEDSAVYLCASSPQGGAPQHFGDGTRLSIL.

The CDR3 nucleotides read TGTGCCAGCAGCCGACAGGGATCCTCTGGCTACACCTTC. Amino acids: CASSRQGSSGYTF. The chain combines TRBV13 with TRBJ1-2; the match to TRBD1 covers 7 bases. Germline CDR1 and CDR2: PRHDT and FYEKMQ (reference sequence). The ends lost 5 bases at V and 7 bases at J; junction bases unmatched: 7. The CDR3 has 13 amino acids.

The J gene is TRBJ1-5, the V gene TRBV18; 12 bases match TRBD1. J gave up 7 bases and V 2 bases, and 9 bases lay outside the gene matches. The CDR3 is made up of 17 amino acids. CDR1 and CDR2 (germline): KGHSH, LQKENI. This CDR3 reads CASSPSGDRGRGQPQHF. Here the CDR3 DNA reads TGTGCCAGCTCACCATCTGGGGACAGGGGGCGCGGGCAGCCCCAGCATTTT.

The chain employs TRBV9 and TRBJ2-7; D uncertain. The V gene's germline CDR1 is SGDLS and CDR2 YYNGEE. This CDR3 has 14 amino acids. V lost 4 bases to trimming and J lost 0 bases, with 11 bases between them. This chain's CDR3 is CASSPSVASYEQYF. The CDR3 coding sequence is TGTGCCAGCAGCCCCTCCGTGGCCTCCTACGAGCAGTACTTC.

The chain recombines TRBV9 with TRBJ2-2, with a weak D call TRBD1 (5 bases). Germline V gives CDR1 SGDLS, CDR2 YYNGEE. V was cut by 4 bases and J by 8 bases, with 15 bases left in between. The CDR3 has 14 amino acids. In DNA, the CDR3 is TGTGCCAGCAGCTCCGACCTAAAGGGGGGGGAGCTGTTTTTT. This sequence encodes CASSSDLKGGELFF.

The CDR3 DNA follows: TGTGCCAGCAGCCCGGGACAGCCCAGCTCCTATAATTCACCCCTCCACTTT. Protein sequence: CASSPGQPSSYNSPLHF. V and J are TRBV5-5 and TRBJ1-6; 7 bases map to TRBD1. The CDR3 extends over 17 amino acids. V lost 4 bases and J lost 0; bases outside the gene matches: 7. Germline V CDR1 and CDR2: SGHKS, YYEKEE (reference sequence).

The rearrangement links TRBV28 to TRBJ2-1, with D possibly TRBD1 on 6 matching bases. Germline values: CDR1 MDHEN, CDR2 SYDVKM. V lost 11 bases to trimming and J lost 0 bases, with 23 bases between them. The CDR3 runs to 17 residues. In DNA, the CDR3 is TGTGCCGGGGACAATCTTAAGTCGGGGAGCTCCTACAATGAGCAGTTCTTC. Amino acids: CAGDNLKSGSSYNEQFF.

The chain couples TRBV7-8 to TRBJ1-2, with 12 positions matching TRBD1. The V segment lost 4 bases and the J segment 2 bases; nucleotides outside the gene matches: 8. The CDR3 has 17 residues. Germline loops: CDR1 SGHVS, CDR2 FQNEAQ. The CDR3 nucleotides are TGTGCCAGCAGCTCAAAGTTGGGGACAGGGGGCAACTATGGCTACACCTTC. It encodes CASSSKLGTGGNYGYTF.

CDR3 nucleotides: TGTGCCAGCAGCGTAGGGGTAGCGGGAGTAGGAGATACGCAGTATTTT. Protein product: CASSVGVAGVGDTQYF. J is TRBJ2-3 and V is TRBV9, with TRBD2 matching 9 bases. CDR3 length: 16 residues. V dropped 0 bases and J dropped 5; count of bases not matched to a gene: 7. Germline V lookup: CDR1 SGDLS, CDR2 YYNGEE.

This chain links TRBV27 with TRBJ2-1; D possibly corresponds to TRBD2 (6 bases). Looked up from germline, CDR1 is MNHEY and CDR2 is SMNVEV (reference sequence). The CDR3 has 13 amino acids. The V end was cut by 5 bases, the J end by 1 base, with 6 bases between. The CDR3 region has the DNA TGTGCCAGCAGTCTAGCGTCCTACAATGAGCAGTTCTTC. Amino acid sequence: CASSLASYNEQFF.